This TCR beta chain was captured by sequencing in a study of blood T cell repertoires in COVID-19 (dated by TCRdb to the early 2020s). General notes on the study: Collaborator samples came from the United States, Italy and Spain and covered acute and convalescent phases of COVID-19. The samples were drawn from the first 160 participants of the ongoing ImmuneRACE study and from over 950 subjects provided by 6 global collaborators. The repertoires were released in a freely available public database meant as a resource for research on the immune response to SARS-CoV-2. The prospective study material was composed of cDNA or gDNA derived from T cells, B-cell-depleted T cells, or PBMCs. Where available, HLA class I and class II types were taken from metadata supplied by the sample provider and were not determined by assay-based typing. The dataset comprised deeply sampled blood TCRbeta repertoires from subjects exposed to, actively infected with, or recovered from COVID-19. The sample metadata nearly always contained a de-identified subject ID, COVID-19 status, age in years and sex. Overall results and qualifications from the work: The amount of clinical and demographic metadata varied by source and participant and was provided uncurated.

TCRbeta CDR3 regions were amplified from genomic DNA using the immunoSEQ Assay, a bias-controlled multiplex PCR. From the authors' description of their analysis: The number of nucleated cells in each sample was estimated by amplification of reference gene primers within the assay. To quantify the absolute abundance of each unique TCRbeta CDR3 rearrangement, sequence reads were collapsed and filtered. Productive Simpson clonality was computed per sample as the square root of Simpson's diversity index over productive rearrangements. TCRdb took this table from immuneACCESS and kept in-frame rearrangements with V and J called. Such tables lack part of the clones; where checked against another copy, unresolved V genes explain under half of the gap, and the rest is unexplained. V, J and clone size reflect that table, while D and trimming were determined from the DNA. The sample contains a few hundred thousand clones, roughly 87% of them found a single time. The top ten constitute under 5% of the sample.

One collaborating source in Seattle enrolled patients during active infection and followed them longitudinally through the course of disease. Each collaborating institution followed its own protocols to collect whole blood in K2EDTA tubes. Collaborator samples were shipped for TCRbeta analysis as frozen whole blood, isolated PBMCs, or DNA extracted from either sample type. Per the germline V gene (reference sequence), PRHDT is the CDR1 and FYEKMQ is the CDR2. Measured from the cysteine to the phenylalanine, the CDR3 is 12 residues long. Only the CDR3 part of the read is kept: 36 bases, read in frame from the first base. V loses 5 bases, J loses 8 bases, and the germline ends lie 12 bases apart. As for this clone: The clone's antigen remains unknown. Base qualities are not at hand, and no much larger clone is one base apart.

The sequencing input was peripheral blood. The V and J genes are TRBV13 and TRBJ1-2; 6 matching bases give a weak D call of TRBD1. This TCR derives from a woman aged 60-70 years with COVID-19, enrolled during active disease. The nucleotide sequence is given as TGTGCCAGCAGCCTCAGGGGAGGGGGCTACACCTTC. Protein translation: CASSLRGGGYTF.